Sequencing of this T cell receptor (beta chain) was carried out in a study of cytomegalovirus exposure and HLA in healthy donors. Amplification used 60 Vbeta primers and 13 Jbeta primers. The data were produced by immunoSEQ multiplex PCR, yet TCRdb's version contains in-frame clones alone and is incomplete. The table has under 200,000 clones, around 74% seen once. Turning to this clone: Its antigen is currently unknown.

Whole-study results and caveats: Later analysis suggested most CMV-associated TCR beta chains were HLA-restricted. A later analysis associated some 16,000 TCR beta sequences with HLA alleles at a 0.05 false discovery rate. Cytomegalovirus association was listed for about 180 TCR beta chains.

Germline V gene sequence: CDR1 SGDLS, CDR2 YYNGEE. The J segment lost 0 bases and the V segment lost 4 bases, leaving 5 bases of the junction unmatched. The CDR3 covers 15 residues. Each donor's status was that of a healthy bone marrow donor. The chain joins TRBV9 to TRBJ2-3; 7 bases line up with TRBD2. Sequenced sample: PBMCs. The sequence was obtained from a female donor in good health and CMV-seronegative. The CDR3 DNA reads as TGTGCCAGCAGCCCATATAGCGGGAGCACAGATACGCAGTATTTT. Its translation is CASSPYSGSTDTQYF.